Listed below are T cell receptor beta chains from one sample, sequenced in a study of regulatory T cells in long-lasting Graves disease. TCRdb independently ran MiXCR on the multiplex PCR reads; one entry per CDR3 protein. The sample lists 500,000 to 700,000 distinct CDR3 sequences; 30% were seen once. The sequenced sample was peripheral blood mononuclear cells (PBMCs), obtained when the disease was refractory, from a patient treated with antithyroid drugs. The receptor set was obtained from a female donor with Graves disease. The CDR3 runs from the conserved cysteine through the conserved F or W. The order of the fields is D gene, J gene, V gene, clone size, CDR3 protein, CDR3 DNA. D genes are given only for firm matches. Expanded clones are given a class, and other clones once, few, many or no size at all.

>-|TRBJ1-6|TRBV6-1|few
CASSRMSGEALHF
TGTGCCAGCAGCCGAATGAGTGGGGAGGCCCTCCACTTT
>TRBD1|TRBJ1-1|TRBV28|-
CASTSGGQVSEAFF
TGTGCCAGCACTTCAGGGGGGCAGGTCTCTGAAGCTTTCTTT
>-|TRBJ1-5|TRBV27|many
CASSLYAGRQPQHF
TGTGCCAGCAGTTTATATGCGGGTCGGCAGCCCCAGCATTTT
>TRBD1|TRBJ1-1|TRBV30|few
CAWSTGGGTEAFF
TGTGCCTGGAGTACAGGGGGAGGAACTGAAGCTTTCTTT
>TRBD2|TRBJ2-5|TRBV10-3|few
CATAAGGRETQYF
TGTGCCACGGCAGCGGGAGGGCGGGAGACCCAGTACTTC
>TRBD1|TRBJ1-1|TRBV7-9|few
CASSLRTGSEAFF
TGTGCCAGCAGCTTAAGGACAGGCTCTGAAGCTTTCTTT
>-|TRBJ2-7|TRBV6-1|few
CASSPGSRPSYEQYF
TGTGCCAGCAGTCCGGGAAGTAGGCCCTCCTACGAGCAGTACTTC
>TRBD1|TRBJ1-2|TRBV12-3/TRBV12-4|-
CASRRTGTGRNYGYTF
TGTGCCAGCAGGAGAACCGGGACAGGGCGCAACTATGGCTACACCTTC
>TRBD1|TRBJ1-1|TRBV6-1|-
CASGNVLAGGGTEAFF
TGTGCCAGCGGGAACGTATTAGCAGGGGGCGGCACTGAAGCTTTCTTT
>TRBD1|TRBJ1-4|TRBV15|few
CATSRDKGTGGEKLFF
TGTGCCACCAGCAGAGATAAAGGGACAGGTGGTGAAAAACTGTTTTTT
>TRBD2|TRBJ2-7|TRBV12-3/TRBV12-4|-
CASSQTSSGRAYEQYF
TGTGCCAGCAGCCAAACTTCCAGCGGGAGAGCCTACGAGCAGTACTTC
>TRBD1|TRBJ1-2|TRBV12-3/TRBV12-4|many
CASSLLLRRGQSHGYTF
TGTGCCAGCAGTTTGTTGTTAAGGAGGGGACAGAGCCATGGCTACACCTTC
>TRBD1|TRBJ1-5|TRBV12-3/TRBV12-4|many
CASSIQGASNQPQHF
TGTGCCAGCAGTATACAGGGGGCAAGCAATCAGCCCCAGCATTTT
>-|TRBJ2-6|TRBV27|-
CASSSGSGANVLTF
TGTGCCAGCAGTTCCGGCTCTGGGGCCAACGTCCTGACTTTC
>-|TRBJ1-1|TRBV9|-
CASSVAGHGPTEAFF
TGTGCCAGCAGCGTAGCGGGCCACGGGCCCACTGAAGCTTTCTTT
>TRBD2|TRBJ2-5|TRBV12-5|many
CASGLGTSGSETQYF
TGTGCTAGTGGTTTGGGGACTAGCGGGAGTGAGACCCAGTACTTC
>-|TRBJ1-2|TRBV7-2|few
CASRPQGTYGYTF
TGTGCCAGCAGGCCCCAGGGCACCTATGGCTACACCTTC
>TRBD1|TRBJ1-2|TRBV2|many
CASTGTGDGYTF
TGTGCCAGCACCGGGACAGGGGATGGCTACACCTTC
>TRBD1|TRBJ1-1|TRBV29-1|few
CSVADRGSTEAFF
TGCAGCGTGGCAGACAGGGGAAGCACTGAAGCTTTCTTT
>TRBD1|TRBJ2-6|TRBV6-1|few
CASSPRGTGGSGANVPTF
TGTGCCAGCAGTCCCCGAGGGACAGGGGGTTCTGGGGCCAACGTCCCGACTTTC
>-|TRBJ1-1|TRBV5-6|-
CASSFSGGAFF
TGTGCCAGCAGCTTCTCGGGGGGTGCTTTCTTT
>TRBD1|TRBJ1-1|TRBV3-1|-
CASSQDLGQGLNTEAFF
TGTGCCAGCAGCCAAGATTTGGGACAGGGGCTGAACACTGAAGCTTTCTTT
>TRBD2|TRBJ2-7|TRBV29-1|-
CSGGGGGSIYEQYF
TGCAGCGGTGGGGGTGGCGGGAGTATCTACGAGCAGTACTTC
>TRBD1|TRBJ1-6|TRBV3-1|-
CASSPLTGGGNSPLHF
TGTGCCAGCAGCCCCTTGACAGGGGGCGGCAATTCACCCCTCCACTTT
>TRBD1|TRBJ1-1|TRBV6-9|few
CASSYRGTGANTEAFF
TGTGCCAGCAGTTATCGTGGGACAGGGGCTAACACTGAAGCTTTCTTT
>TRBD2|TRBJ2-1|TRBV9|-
CASSAERTSGMGEQFF
TGTGCCAGCAGCGCAGAGCGGACTAGCGGGATGGGGGAGCAGTTCTTC
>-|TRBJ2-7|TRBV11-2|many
CASSGTGTQIYEQYF
TGTGCCAGCAGCGGCACCGGGACACAGATCTACGAGCAGTACTTC
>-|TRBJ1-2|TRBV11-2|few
CASSSASGTRRDGYTF
TGTGCCAGCAGCTCCGCTTCCGGGACCCGGAGGGATGGCTACACCTTC
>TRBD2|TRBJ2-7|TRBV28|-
CASSSPSAGRLPYEQYF
TGTGCCAGCAGTTCCCCCTCAGCGGGACGACTTCCCTACGAGCAGTACTTC
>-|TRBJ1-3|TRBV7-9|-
CASSPVEDPTGNTIYF
TGTGCCAGCAGCCCGGTGGAGGACCCTACTGGAAACACCATATATTTT
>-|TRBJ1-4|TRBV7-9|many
CASSPLRGSGEKLFF
TGTGCCAGCAGCCCCCTTCGAGGGAGCGGTGAAAAACTGTTTTTT
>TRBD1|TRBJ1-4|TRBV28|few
CASSFQGGNEKLFF
TGTGCCAGCAGTTTCCAGGGGGGTAATGAAAAACTGTTTTTT
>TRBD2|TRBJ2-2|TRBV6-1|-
CASNVAGNTGELFF
TGTGCCAGCAATGTAGCGGGGAACACCGGGGAGCTGTTTTTT
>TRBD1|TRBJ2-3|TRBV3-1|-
CASSHGTGDTDTQYF
TGTGCCAGCAGCCACGGGACAGGGGACACAGATACGCAGTATTTT
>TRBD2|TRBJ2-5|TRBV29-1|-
CSATAGGGETQYF
TGCAGCGCGACAGCGGGAGGCGGGGAGACCCAGTACTTC
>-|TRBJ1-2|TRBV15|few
CATSRDRIGYTF
TGTGCCACCAGCAGAGATAGGATTGGCTACACCTTC
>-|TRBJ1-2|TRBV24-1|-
CATSDFYYGYTF
TGTGCCACCAGTGATTTCTACTACGGCTACACCTTC
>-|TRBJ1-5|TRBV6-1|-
CASSEGTAGNQPQHF
TGTGCCAGCAGTGAGGGGACCGCGGGGAATCAGCCCCAGCATTTT
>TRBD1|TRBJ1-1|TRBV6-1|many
CASRQDRGMNTEAFF
TGTGCCAGCAGACAGGACAGGGGGATGAACACTGAAGCTTTCTTT
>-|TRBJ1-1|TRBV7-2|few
CASSQVGGGNTEAFF
TGTGCCAGCAGCCAAGTGGGGGGGGGGAACACTGAAGCTTTCTTT
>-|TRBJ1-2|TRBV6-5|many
CASSYQQYDGYTF
TGTGCCAGCAGTTACCAGCAATACGATGGCTACACCTTC
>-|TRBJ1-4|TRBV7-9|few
CASSLSVEKLFF
TGTGCCAGCAGCTTAAGCGTTGAAAAACTGTTTTTT
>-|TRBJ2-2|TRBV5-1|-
CASSPAQGNTGELFF
TGCGCCAGCAGCCCGGCCCAGGGGAACACCGGGGAGCTGTTTTTT
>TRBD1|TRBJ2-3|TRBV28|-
CASSLPAGDSQPQYF
TGTGCCAGCAGTTTACCAGCAGGGGACAGTCAGCCCCAGTATTTT
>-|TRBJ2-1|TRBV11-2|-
CATGAMSSYNEQFF
TGTGCCACCGGGGCTATGAGCTCCTACAATGAGCAGTTCTTC
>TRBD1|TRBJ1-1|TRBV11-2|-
CASSLLGGQSAAFF
TGTGCCAGCAGCTTACTGGGGGGACAGTCGGCAGCTTTCTTT
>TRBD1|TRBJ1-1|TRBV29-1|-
CSVTTGGTEAFF
TGCAGCGTCACAACAGGGGGCACTGAAGCTTTCTTT
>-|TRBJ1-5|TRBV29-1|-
CSVADGGNQPQHF
TGCAGCGTTGCCGATGGAGGTAATCAGCCCCAGCATTTT
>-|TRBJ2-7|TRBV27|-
CASSPLQDAIYEQYF
TGTGCCAGCAGTCCCCTGCAGGACGCAATCTACGAGCAGTACTTC
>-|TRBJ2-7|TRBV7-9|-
CASSRQGTISYEQYF
TGTGCCAGCAGCCGCCAAGGGACAATTTCCTACGAGCAGTACTTC